This T cell receptor beta chain was observed in a study of beta chain features in type 1 diabetes. Study context: What patients shared with healthy donors was a similar profile of age, gender and cell yields. Broader study findings: Across all four CD4+ subsets, people with type 1 diabetes showed modestly shorter TCRB CDR3s.

Details on this clone: Its antigen is unknown.

Expressed TCRB transcripts were sequenced, since all the RNA that had been isolated was reverse transcribed. Measured with immunoSEQ multiplex PCR; TCRdb has only the in-frame clones, and not every one. The table records some 170,000 clones, approximately 62% of them present only once. Trimming took 7 bases from V and 0 from J; bases not matched to a gene: 7. Germline CDR1 reads SQVTM; CDR2 reads ANQGSEA. The CDR3 runs to 14 residues. This TCR derives from a young man with type 1 diabetes. The rearrangement joins TRBV29-1 to TRBJ2-3; 7 bases line up with TRBD1. The sample was naive CD4+ T cells from blood. CDR3 DNA sequence: TGCAGCGCCGCTCCGACAGGGAGCACAGATACGCAGTATTTT. Translated: CSAAPTGSTDTQYF.